This T cell receptor (beta chain) was captured in a study of tumor-infiltrating lymphocytes in primary liver carcinoma. Study-level points and caveats: Blood trailed tumors significantly in top-250-clone fraction (p = 0.039).

The CDR3 contains 15 residues. Germline CDR1 MGHDK, CDR2 SYGVNS. V shed 3 bases and J shed 2 bases, with 12 bases lying between them. Total RNA (around 500 ng) served as template for TCR beta cDNA synthesis primed by a constant-region primer. Investigators got TCR beta libraries out of three nested multiplex PCR rounds, done with slightly modified ARM-PCR. Amplification in the first two PCR rounds was performed using TRBV1-TRBV30 forward primers and a C-beta reverse primer for approximately 10 cycles each. TCRdb independently ran MiXCR on the multiplex PCR reads; one entry per CDR3 protein. The top ten clones hold 15% to 20% of a sample with roughly 200,000 distinct CDR3 sequences, roughly 80% of them seen once. Points on this clonotype: Its target is not known.

Extraction of RNA together with DNA used roughly 19-32 mg of unsorted bulk tissue. The proportion of viable tumor cells exceeded 85% in every tumor sample. The chain is built from TRBV25-1 and TRBJ2-3; D unresolved. The clonotype originates from a man aged 35-49 years with primary liver carcinoma and hepatitis B virus infection. Sequenced sample: tumor tissue from primary liver carcinoma. CDR3 coding DNA: TGTGCCAGCAGTGATAGTGACTCCAACACAGATACGCAGTATTTT. This codes for CASSDSDSNTDTQYF.